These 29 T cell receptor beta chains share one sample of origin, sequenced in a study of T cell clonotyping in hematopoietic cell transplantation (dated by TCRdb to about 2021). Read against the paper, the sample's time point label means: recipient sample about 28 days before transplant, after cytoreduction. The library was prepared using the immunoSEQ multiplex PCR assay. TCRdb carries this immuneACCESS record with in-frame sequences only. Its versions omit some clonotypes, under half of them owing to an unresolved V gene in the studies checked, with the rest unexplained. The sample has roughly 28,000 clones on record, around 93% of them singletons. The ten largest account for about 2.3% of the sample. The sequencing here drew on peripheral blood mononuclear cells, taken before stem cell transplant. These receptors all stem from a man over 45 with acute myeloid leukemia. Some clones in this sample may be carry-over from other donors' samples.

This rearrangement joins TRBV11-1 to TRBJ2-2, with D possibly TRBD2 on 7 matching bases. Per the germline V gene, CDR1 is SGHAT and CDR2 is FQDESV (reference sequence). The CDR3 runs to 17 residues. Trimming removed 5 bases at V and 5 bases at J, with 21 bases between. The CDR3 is CASSLNSAGGLTGELFF. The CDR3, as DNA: TGTGCCAGCAGCCTAAATTCCGCCGGGGGGCTGACCGGGGAGCTGTTTTTT. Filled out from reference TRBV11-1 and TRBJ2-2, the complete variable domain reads EAEVAQSPRYKITEKSQAVAFWCDPISGHATLYWYRQILGQGPELLVQFQDESVVDDSQLPKDRFSAERLKGVDSTLKIQPAELGDSAMYLCASSLNSAGGLTGELFFGEGSRLTVL.

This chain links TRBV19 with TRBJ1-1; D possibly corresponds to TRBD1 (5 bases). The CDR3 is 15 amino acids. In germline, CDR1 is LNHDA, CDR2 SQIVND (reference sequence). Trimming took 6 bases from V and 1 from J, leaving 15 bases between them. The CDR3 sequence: CASSRGGATNTEAFF. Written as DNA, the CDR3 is TGTGCCAGTAGCCGGGGAGGGGCGACGAACACTGAAGCTTTCTTT.

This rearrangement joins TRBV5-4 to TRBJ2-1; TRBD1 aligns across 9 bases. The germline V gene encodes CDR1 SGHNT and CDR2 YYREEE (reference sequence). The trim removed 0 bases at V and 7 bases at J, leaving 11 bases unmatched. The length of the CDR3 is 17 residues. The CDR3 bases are TGTGCCAGCAGCTTGGTACGGGGGACAGGGTGGAGGAATGAGCAGTTCTTC. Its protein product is CASSLVRGTGWRNEQFF. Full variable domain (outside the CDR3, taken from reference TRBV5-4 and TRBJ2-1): ETGVTQSPTHLIKTRGQQVTLRCSSQSGHNTVSWYQQALGQGPQFIFQYYREEENGRGNFPPRFSGLQFPNYSSELNVNALELDDSALYLCASSLVRGTGWRNEQFFGPGTRLTVL.

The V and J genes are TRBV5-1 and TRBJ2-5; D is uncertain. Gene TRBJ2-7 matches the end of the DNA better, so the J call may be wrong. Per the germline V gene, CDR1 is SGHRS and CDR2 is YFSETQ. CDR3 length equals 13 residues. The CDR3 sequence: CASSGPSGYEQYF. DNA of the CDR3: TGCGCCAGCAGCGGTCCGTCGGGCTACGAGCAGTACTTC.

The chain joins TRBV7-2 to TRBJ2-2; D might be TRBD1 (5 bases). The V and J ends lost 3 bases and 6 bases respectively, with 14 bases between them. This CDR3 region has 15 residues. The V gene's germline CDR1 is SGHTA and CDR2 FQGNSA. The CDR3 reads CASSFQGIGAGELFF. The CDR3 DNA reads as TGTGCCAGCAGCTTTCAGGGTATCGGCGCCGGGGAGCTGTTTTTT.

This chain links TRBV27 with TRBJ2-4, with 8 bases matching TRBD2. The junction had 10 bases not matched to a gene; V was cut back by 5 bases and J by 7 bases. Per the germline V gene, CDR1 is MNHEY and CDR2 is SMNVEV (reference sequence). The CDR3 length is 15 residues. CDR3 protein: CASSKQAGVRNIQYF. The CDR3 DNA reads TGTGCCAGCAGTAAACAAGCGGGAGTGAGGAACATTCAGTACTTC.

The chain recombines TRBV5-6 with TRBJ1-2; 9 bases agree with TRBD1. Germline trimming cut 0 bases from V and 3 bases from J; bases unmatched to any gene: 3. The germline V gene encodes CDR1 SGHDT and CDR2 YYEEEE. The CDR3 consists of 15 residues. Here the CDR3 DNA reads TGTGCCAGCAGCTTGGGGACAGGGGAGTACTATGGCTACACCTTC. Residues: CASSLGTGEYYGYTF.

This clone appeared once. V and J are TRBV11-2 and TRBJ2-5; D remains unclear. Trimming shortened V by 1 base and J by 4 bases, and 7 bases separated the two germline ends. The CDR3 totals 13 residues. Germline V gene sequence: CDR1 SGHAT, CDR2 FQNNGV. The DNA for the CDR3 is TGTGCCAGCAGCTTAGGACTGCCAGAGACCCAGTACTTC. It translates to CASSLGLPETQYF.

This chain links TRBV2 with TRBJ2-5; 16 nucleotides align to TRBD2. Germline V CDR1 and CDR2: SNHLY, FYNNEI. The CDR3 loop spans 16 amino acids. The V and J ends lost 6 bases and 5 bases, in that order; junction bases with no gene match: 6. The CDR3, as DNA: TGTGCCAGCAGGAAAACGGGACTAGCGGGAGGGGAGACCCAGTACTTC. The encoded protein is CASRKTGLAGGETQYF. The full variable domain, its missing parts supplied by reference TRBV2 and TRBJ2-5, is EPEVTQTPSHQVTQMGQEVILRCVPISNHLYFYWYRQILGQKVEFLVSFYNNEISEKSEIFDDQFSVERPDGSNFTLKIRSTKLEDSAMYFCASRKTGLAGGETQYFGPGTRLLVL.

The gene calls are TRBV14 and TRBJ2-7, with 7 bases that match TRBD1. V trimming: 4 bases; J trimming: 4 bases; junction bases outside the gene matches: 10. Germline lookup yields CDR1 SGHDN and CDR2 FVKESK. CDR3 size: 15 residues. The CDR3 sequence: CASSPPGTAIYEQYF. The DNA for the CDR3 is TGTGCCAGCAGCCCTCCGGGGACAGCGATTTACGAGCAGTACTTC.

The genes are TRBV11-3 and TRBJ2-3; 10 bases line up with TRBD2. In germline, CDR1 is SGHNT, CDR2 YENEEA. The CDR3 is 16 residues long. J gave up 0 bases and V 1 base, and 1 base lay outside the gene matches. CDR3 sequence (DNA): TGTGCCAGCAGCTTAGGACTAGCGGGTAGCACAGATACGCAGTATTTT. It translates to CASSLGLAGSTDTQYF.

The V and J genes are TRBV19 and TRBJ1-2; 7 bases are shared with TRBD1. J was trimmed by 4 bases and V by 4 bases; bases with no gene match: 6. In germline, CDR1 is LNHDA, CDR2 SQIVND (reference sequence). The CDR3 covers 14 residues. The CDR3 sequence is CASSTQGGGYGYTF. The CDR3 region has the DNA TGTGCCAGTAGTACCCAGGGGGGCGGCTATGGCTACACCTTC.

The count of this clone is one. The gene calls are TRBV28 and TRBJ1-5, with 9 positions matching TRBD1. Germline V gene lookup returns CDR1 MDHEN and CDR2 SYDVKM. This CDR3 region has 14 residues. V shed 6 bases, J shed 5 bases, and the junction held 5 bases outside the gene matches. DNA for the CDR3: TGTGCCAGCAGGGGGACAGGGCGCCATCAGCCCCAGCATTTT. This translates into CASRGTGRHQPQHF.

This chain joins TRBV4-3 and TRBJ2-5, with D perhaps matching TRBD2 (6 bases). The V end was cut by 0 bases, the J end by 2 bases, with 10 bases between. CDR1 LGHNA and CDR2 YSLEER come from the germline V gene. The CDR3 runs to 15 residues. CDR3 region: CASSQDWREQETQYF. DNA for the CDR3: TGCGCCAGCAGCCAAGATTGGAGGGAGCAAGAGACCCAGTACTTC.

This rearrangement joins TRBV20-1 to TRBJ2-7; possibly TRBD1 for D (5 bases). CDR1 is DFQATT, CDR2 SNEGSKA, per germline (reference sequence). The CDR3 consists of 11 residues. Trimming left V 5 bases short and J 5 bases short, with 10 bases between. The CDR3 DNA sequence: TGCAGTGCTCCAGGGTGGGACGAGCAGTACTTC. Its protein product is CSAPGWDEQYF.

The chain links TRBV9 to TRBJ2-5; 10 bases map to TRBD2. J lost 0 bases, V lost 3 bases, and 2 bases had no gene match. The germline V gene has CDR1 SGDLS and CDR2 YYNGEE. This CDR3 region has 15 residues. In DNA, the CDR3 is TGTGCCAGCAGCGGGACTAGCGGTTACCAAGAGACCCAGTACTTC. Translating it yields CASSGTSGYQETQYF.

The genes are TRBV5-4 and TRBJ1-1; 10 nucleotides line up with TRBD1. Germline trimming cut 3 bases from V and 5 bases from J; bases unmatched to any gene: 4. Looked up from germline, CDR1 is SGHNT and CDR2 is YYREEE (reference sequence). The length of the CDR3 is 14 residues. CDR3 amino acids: CASSYQDRGTEAFF. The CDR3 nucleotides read TGTGCCAGCAGCTATCAGGACAGGGGGACTGAAGCTTTCTTT. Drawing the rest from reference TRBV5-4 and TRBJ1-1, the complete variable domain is ETGVTQSPTHLIKTRGQQVTLRCSSQSGHNTVSWYQQALGQGPQFIFQYYREEENGRGNFPPRFSGLQFPNYSSELNVNALELDDSALYLCASSYQDRGTEAFFGQGTRLTVV.

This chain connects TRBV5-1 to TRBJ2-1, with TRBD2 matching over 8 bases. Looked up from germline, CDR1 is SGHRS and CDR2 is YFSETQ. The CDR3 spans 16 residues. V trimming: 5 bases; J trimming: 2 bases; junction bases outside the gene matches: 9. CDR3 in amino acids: CASRDSGIRPYNEQFF. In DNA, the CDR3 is TGCGCCAGCAGGGATAGCGGGATTAGGCCCTACAATGAGCAGTTCTTC.

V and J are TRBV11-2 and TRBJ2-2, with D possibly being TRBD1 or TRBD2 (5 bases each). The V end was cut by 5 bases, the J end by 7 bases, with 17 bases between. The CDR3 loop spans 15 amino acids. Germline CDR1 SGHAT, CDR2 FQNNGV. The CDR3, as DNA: TGTGCCAGCAGCCCTAGGGTAGGGACCCACGGGGAGCTGTTTTTT. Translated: CASSPRVGTHGELFF.

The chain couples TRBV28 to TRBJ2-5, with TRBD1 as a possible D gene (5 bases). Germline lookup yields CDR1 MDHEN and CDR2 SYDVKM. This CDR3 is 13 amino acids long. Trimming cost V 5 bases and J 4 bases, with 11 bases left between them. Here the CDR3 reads CASSAPGRETQYF. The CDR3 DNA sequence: TGTGCCAGCAGTGCCCCAGGGCGAGAGACCCAGTACTTC.

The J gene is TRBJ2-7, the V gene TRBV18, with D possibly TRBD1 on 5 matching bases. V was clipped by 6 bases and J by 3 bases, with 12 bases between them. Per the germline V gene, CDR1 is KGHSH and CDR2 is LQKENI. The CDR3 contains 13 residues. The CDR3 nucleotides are TGTGCCAGCTCGCTAACCGACAGCTACGAGCAGTACTTC. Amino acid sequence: CASSLTDSYEQYF.

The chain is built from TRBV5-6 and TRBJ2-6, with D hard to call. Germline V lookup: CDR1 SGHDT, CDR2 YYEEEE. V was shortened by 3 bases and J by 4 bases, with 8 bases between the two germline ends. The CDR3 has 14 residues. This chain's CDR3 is CASSYGSGANVLTF. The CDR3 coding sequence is TGTGCCAGCAGCTACGGTTCCGGGGCCAACGTCCTGACTTTC.

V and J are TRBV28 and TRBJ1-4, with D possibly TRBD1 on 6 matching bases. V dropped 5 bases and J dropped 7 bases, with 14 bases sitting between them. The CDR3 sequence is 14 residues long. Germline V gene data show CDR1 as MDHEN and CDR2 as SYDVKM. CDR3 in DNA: TGTGCCAGCAGTCCCGGGACACGGGCTGAAAAACTGTTTTTT. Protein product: CASSPGTRAEKLFF.

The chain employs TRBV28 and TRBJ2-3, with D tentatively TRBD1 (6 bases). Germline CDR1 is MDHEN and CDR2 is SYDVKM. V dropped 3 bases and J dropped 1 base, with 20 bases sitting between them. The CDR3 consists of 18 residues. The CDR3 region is CASSFPPTGAYRTDTQYF. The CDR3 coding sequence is TGTGCCAGCAGTTTCCCGCCGACAGGAGCCTATCGCACAGATACGCAGTATTTT.

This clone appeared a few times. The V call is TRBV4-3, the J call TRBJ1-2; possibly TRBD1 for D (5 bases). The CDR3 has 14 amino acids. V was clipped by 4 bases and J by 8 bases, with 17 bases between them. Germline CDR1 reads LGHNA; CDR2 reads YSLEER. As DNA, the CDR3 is TGCGCCAGCAGCCCCTCCCTCGGGGGTGGCGGCTACACCTTC. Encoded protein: CASSPSLGGGGYTF.

CDR3: CASSQAPGGRDNEQFF. The CDR3 coding sequence is TGTGCCAGCAGCCAAGCTCCGGGGGGGCGTGACAATGAGCAGTTCTTC. This chain connects TRBV4-2 to TRBJ2-1; 8 positions agree with TRBD2. Trimming cost V 1 base and J 5 bases; bases outside gene matches: 7. Germline assignment: CDR1 LGHNA and CDR2 YNFKEQ. This CDR3 comprises 16 residues.

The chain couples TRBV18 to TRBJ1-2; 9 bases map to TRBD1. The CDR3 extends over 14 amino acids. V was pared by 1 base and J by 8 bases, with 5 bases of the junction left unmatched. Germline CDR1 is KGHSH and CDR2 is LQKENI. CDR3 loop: CASSPRTGDLGYTF. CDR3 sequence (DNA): TGTGCCAGCTCACCACGGACAGGGGATTTGGGCTACACCTTC.

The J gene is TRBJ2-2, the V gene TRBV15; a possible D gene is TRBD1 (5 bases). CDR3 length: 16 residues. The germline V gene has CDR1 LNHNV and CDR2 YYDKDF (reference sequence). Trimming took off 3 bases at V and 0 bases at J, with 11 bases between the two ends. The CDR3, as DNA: TGTGCCACCAGCAGCGACAGAGTCTCGAACACCGGGGAGCTGTTTTTT. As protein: CATSSDRVSNTGELFF. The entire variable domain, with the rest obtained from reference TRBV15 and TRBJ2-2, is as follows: DAMVIQNPRYQVTQFGKPVTLSCSQTLNHNVMYWYQQKSSQAPKLLFHYYDKDFNNEADTPDNFQSRRPNTSFCFLDIRSPGLGDTAMYLCATSSDRVSNTGELFFGEGSRLTVL.

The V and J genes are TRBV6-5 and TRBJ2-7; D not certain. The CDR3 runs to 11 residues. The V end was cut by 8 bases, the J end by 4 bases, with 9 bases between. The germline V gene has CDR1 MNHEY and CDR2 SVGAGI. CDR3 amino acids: CASATAYEQYF. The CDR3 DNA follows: TGTGCCAGCGCTACAGCGTACGAGCAGTACTTC.